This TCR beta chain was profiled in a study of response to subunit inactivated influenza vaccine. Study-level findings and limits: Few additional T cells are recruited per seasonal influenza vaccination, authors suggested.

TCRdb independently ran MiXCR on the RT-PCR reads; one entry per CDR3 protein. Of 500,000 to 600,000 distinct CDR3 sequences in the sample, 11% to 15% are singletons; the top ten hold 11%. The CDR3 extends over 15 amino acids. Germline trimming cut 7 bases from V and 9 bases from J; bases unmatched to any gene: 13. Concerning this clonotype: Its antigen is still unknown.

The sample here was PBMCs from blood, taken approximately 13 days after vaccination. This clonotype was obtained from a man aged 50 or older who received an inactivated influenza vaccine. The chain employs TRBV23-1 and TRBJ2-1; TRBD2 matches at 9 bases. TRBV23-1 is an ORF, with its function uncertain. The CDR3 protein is CASTCRGGRAIEQFF. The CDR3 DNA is TGCGCCAGCACCTGCCGGGGCGGGAGGGCCATTGAGCAGTTCTTC.